This TCR beta chain was obtained from a study of Graves' ophthalmopathy and Graves' hyperthyroidism listed by TCRdb under 2018. Describing the broader study: Peripheral blood was collected at initial diagnosis, prior to any treatment. To tell Graves' ophthalmopathy apart from Graves' hyperthyroidism, and to predict which patients would progress to ophthalmopathy, the study relied on TCR beta repertoire signatures. For training and testing, the 100 or so patients in the discovery cohort were randomly divided in a 7:3 ratio. Following sample collection, hyperthyroidism patients were given methimazole at a starting dose of 30 mg daily, and ophthalmopathy patients were given high-dose intravenous methylprednisolone. To explore V-J signatures that separate ophthalmopathy from hyperthyroidism, a discovery set of about a hundred patients was enrolled, consisting of 40 to 45 with ophthalmopathy and under 65 with stable hyperthyroidism. T-cell repertoires of thyroid tissue and blood were compared in six or seven hyperthyroidism patients. For independent validation, a separate cohort was made up of 18 to 20 hyperthyroidism patients plus 17 patients who later progressed from hyperthyroidism to ophthalmopathy. In total, over 130 blood samples were TCR-sequenced: around 42 ophthalmopathy, roughly 77 hyperthyroidism and about 17 hyperthyroidism-to-ophthalmopathy patients.

TCR beta CDR3 regions were amplified from RNA transcripts for repertoire sequencing. The first round was an RT-PCR using HTBI primers with the Qiagen OneStep RT-PCR kit, and this first round was followed by a second-round multiplex PCR, then size selection and purification. Libraries were sequenced on an Illumina HiSeq2000 using paired-end 100 bp reads. As for the authors' bioinformatics: SOAPnuke was used for read processing, and reads with adapters, uncalled bases, a mean Phred below 15, or no exact constant-primer or identifier match were discarded. High-quality paired reads were merged with COPE v1.2.5. Each unique nucleotide sequence was treated as a clonotype, and MiTCR v1.1 was used to align the clonotypes to the IMGT TRB V, D and J references. Analysis was restricted to V-J combinations with a frequency above 0.0001, which covered 99% to 99.2% of repertoires. A TCR clonal expansion and chaos score per V-J combination was defined as the ratio of F50 clonal expansion to chaos observed in the TCRdist matrix. Welch's t-statistics and random forest were used to reduce the features to 10 to 15 V-J combinations, which were then used as input to a naive Bayes classifier. The Morisita-Horn index was used to measure how similar the thyroid and blood repertoires were. TCRdb's own reprocessing of the public reads used fastp at Q25 and MiXCR and kept productive beta chains. All rows with the same CDR3 protein become a single entry with the most common DNA and genes. The V and J calls, along with clone size, are taken from TCRdb and not from the paper's own processing. This sample gives 400,000 to 500,000 distinct CDR3 sequences in total; 20% to 25% of them show up just once. Together, the top ten hold 3% of the sample.

Broader findings and caveats from the paper: In validation, the model predicted ophthalmopathy progression with more than 55% sensitivity and about 73% specificity; 12 predicted patients were CT-confirmed with GO in a median of around 6.5 months. No statistical method was used to set the sample size in advance, and the investigators knew which group each participant was assigned to. Most expanded thyroid clonotypes with frequency above 0.001 were also detected in blood, suggesting blood repertoires may reflect the thyroid immune response. Ophthalmopathy was separated from stable hyperthyroidism by the 13-signature model with around 88% sensitivity and 81.08% specificity in cross-validation and with 80%/75% in the test set.

Stable hyperthyroidism was defined as no progression to ophthalmopathy within 18 months of follow-up. Patients with hyperthyroidism were aged 18 to 65 years, had been newly diagnosed, and had a disease duration of less than 2 months. Patients were excluded if they had other autoimmune diseases, uncontrolled infections, pregnancy or lactation. Diagnosis was based on clinical symptoms, serum thyroxine, TRAb, thyroid ultrasound and orbital computed tomography. Ficoll-Paque density gradient centrifugation was used to isolate PBMCs from 10 ml of fresh peripheral blood. Trizol reagent was used to extract the total RNA, and its quality was then checked on an Agilent 2100 Bioanalyzer. This clonotype came up many times. This receptor's antigen is unknown. Base qualities are missing; no much larger clone stands one base away. Sequencing input: peripheral blood. The receptor comes from a woman aged 18-30 years with stable Graves' hyperthyroidism. Donor details come from another sample of the same person, matched by shared clones.

The DNA reads as follows: TGTGCCATCAGGGAAAGACAGGGCGACACTGAAGCTTTCTTT. This is translated as CAIRERQGDTEAFF. The chain is made from TRBV10-3 and TRBJ1-1; 7 central nucleotides agree with TRBD1. The V end gives up 6 bases and the J end 3 bases, leaving 7 bases in the junction not matched to a gene. From the cysteine through the phenylalanine, the CDR3 covers 14 amino acids. Only the CDR3 region is kept as DNA, spanning 42 bases read in frame from base 1. The germline V gene encodes CDR1 ENHRY and CDR2 SYGVKD.